This T cell receptor (beta chain) stems from a study of blood T cell repertoires in COVID-19. Study background: T cells, B-cell-depleted T cells, or PBMCs supplied cDNA or gDNA.

The CDR3 is 16 residues long. CDR1 and CDR2 from the germline V gene are KGHSH and LQKENI. Germline trimming cut 4 bases from V and 5 bases from J; bases unmatched to any gene: 11. In the source study's methods: Reference gene primer amplification gave nucleated cell count estimates. Assay: immunoSEQ multiplex PCR; the TCRdb copy retains only in-frame clones and omits some. The DNA gave D and trimming, while V, J and clone size come from that table. The sample yields some 170,000 clones, more than 85% seen once. Participants were aged about 18 to 90 years, lived in 20 to 30 US areas, and enrolled virtually. Cohorts were based on clinical histories the participants reported.

This clonotype was obtained from a human donor with acute COVID-19. The donor label of this sample is uncertain. This chain joins TRBV18 and TRBJ1-2; TRBD1 agrees at 9 bases. Specimen: PBMCs or T cells enriched from blood (not recorded which). This CDR3 reads CASSHGQGTSLYGYTF. CDR3 in DNA: TGTGCCAGCTCACACGGACAGGGGACATCACTTTATGGCTACACCTTC.